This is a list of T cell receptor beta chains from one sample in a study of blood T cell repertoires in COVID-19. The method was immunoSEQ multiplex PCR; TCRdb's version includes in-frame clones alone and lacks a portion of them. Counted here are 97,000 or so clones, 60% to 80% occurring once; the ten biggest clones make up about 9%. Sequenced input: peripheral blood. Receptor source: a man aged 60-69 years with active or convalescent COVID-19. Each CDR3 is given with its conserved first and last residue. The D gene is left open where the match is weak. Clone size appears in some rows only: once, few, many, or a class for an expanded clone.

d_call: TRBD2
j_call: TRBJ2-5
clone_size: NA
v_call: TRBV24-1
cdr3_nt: TGTGCCACCAGTGCGGGGAGGGGCCCCGGGGAGACCCAGTACTTC
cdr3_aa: CATSAGRGPGETQYF

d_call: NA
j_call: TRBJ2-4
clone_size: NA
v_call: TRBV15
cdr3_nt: TGTGCCACCAGCCCCGAAAAAGCACAGGGCAAAAACATTCAGTACTTC
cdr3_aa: CATSPEKAQGKNIQYF

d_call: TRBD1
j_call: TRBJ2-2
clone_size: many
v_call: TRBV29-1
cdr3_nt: TGCAGCGTCCGGGACAGGGGAGGTACCGGGGAGCTGTTTTTT
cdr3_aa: CSVRDRGGTGELFF

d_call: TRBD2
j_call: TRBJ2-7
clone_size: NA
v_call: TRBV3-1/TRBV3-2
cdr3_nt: TGTGCCAGCAGCCACACTAGCGATAACGAGCAGTACTTC
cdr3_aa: CASSHTSDNEQYF

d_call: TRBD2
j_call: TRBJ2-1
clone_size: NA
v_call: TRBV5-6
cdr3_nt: TGTGCCAGCAGTACGACCGGGACTACCCTCTACAATGAGCAGTTCTTC
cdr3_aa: CASSTTGTTLYNEQFF

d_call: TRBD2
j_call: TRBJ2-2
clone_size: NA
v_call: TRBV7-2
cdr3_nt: TGTGCCAGCAGCAATGGACTAGCGCTCACCGGGGAGCTGTTTTTT
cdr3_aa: CASSNGLALTGELFF

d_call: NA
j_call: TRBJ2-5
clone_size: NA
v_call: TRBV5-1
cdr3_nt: TGCGCCAGCAGCCTCGGCGGGAAGGCTGAAGAGACCCAGTACTTC
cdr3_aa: CASSLGGKAEETQYF

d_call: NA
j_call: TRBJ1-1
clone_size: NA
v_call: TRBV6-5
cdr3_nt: TGTGCCAGCAGACAGGGCTTGAACACTGAAGCTTTCTTT
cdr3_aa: CASRQGLNTEAFF

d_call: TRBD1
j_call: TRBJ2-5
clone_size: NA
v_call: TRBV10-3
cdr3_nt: TGTGCCATCAGTGTGGTAGGGGGCGGCGTGGGCGAGACCCAGTACTTC
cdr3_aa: CAISVVGGGVGETQYF

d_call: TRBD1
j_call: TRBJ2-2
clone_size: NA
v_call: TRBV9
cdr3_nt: TGTGCCAGCACCCGTAGACAGGGGCATAGTAAGGACACCGGGGAGCTGTTTTTT
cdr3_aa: CASTRRQGHSKDTGELFF

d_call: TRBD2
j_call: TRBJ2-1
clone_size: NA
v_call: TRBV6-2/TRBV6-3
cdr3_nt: TGTGCCAGCAGTTACCCTTCTAGCGGGATTCGGCGGGAGCAGTTCTTC
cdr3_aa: CASSYPSSGIRREQFF

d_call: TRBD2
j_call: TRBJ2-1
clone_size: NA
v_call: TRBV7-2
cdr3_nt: TGTGCCAGCAGCTTAAATAACCACAGACTAGCGGGACGCAACAATGAGCAGTTCTTC
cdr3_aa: CASSLNNHRLAGRNNEQFF

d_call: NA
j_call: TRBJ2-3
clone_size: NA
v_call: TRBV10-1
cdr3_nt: TGCGCCAGCAGTGACATGCGGGCTTCAGATACGCAGTATTTT
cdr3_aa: CASSDMRASDTQYF

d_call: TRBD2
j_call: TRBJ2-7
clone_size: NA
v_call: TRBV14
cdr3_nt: TGTGCCAGCAGCCCCGTAGCGGGAGGTGGGAACGAGCAGTACTTC
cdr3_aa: CASSPVAGGGNEQYF

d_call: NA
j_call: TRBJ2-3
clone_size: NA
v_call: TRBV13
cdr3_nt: TGTGCCAGCAGCTTAGAAGGGAGTGGGCAGTATTTT
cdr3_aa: CASSLEGSGQYF

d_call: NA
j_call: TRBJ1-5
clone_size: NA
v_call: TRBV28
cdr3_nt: TGTGCCAGCAGTTTATTCCCCCGTCCGGGGGCCCAGCATTTT
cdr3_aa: CASSLFPRPGAQHF

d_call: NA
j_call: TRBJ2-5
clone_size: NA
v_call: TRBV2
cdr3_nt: TGTGCCAGCAGACAACCAACAGGGACCCAGTACTTC
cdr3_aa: CASRQPTGTQYF

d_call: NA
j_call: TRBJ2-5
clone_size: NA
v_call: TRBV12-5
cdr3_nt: TGTGCTAGTGCCCTGACCAGGGGTGAGACCCAGTACTTC
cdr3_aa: CASALTRGETQYF

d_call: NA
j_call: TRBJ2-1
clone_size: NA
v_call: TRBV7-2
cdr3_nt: TGTGCCAGCAGCTTAGGTCCTGCGAATGAGCAGTTCTTC
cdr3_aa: CASSLGPANEQFF

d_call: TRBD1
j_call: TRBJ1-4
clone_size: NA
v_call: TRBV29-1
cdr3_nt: TGCAGCGTTGGACAGGGAAGGGAAAAACTGTTTTTT
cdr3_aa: CSVGQGREKLFF

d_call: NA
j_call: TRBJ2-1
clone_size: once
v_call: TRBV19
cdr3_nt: TGTGCCAGTAGTAAACCAACATTACAGGACGCCTCTTACAATGAGCAGTTCTTC
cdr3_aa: CASSKPTLQDASYNEQFF

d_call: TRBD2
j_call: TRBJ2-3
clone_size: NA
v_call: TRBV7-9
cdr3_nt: TGTGCCAGCCTATTGGGACTAGCGGGAGCTAGCGCAGATACGCAGTATTTT
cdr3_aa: CASLLGLAGASADTQYF

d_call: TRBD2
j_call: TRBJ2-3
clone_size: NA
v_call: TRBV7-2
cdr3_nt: TGTGCCAGCAGCTTAGGGAATCTAGCGGTTGGCCCGAGCACAGATACGCAGTATTTT
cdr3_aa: CASSLGNLAVGPSTDTQYF

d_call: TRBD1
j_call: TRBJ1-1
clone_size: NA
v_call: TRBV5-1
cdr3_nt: TGCGCCAGCAGCTTGCGCGACAGGGGGACTGAAGCTTTCTTT
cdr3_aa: CASSLRDRGTEAFF

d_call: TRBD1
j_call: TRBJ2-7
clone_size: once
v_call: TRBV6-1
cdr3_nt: TGTGCCAGCAGTGCCACGGCGGGACAGGGCACCTACGAGCAGTACTTC
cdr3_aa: CASSATAGQGTYEQYF

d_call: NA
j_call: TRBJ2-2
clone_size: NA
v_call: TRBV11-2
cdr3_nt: TGTGCCAGCAGCTTAATAGTTATTAAAGCTACCGGGGAGCTGTTTTTT
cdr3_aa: CASSLIVIKATGELFF

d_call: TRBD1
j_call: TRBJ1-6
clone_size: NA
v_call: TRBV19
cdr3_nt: TGTGCCAGTAGACCGACAGGGGGCTACTCACCCCTCCACTTT
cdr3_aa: CASRPTGGYSPLHF

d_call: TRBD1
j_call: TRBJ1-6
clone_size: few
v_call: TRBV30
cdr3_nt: TGTGCCTGGATGAGGGACAGGGGTAATTCACCCCTCCACTTT
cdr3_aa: CAWMRDRGNSPLHF

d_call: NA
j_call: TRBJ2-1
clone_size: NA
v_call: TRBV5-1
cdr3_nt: TGCGCCAGCAGCTTGGATGGGCGTGAGCAGTTCTTC
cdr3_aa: CASSLDGREQFF

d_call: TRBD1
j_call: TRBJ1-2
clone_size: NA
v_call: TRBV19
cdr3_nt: TGTGCCAGTAGTACTCCCCCGGGACAGGGGGCTGGGGCTAACTATGGCTACACCTTC
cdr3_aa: CASSTPPGQGAGANYGYTF

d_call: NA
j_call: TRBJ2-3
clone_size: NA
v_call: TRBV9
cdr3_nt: TGTGCCAGCAGCGTAGGCAGCGGATACACAGATACGCAGTATTTT
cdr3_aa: CASSVGSGYTDTQYF

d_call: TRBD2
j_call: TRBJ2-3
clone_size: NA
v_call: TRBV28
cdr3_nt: TGTGCCAGCAGTCCAGGACTAGCGGTAGATACGCAGTATTTT
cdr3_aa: CASSPGLAVDTQYF

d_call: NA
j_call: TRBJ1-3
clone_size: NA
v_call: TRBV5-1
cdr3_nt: TGCGCCAGCAGCTTGGGGACAGTCTCTGGAAACACCATATATTTT
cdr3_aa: CASSLGTVSGNTIYF

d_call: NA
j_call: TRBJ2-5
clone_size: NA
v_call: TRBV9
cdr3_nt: TGTGCCAGCAGCCCCTCAGGTTTCCAAGAGACCCAGTACTTC
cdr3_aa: CASSPSGFQETQYF

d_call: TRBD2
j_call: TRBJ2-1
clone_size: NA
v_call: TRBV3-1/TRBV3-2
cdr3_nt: TGTGCCAGCAGCCACGGGGGGGTTGAGCAGTTCTTC
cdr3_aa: CASSHGGVEQFF

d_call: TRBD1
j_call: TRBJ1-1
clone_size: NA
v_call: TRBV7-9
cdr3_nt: TGTGCCAGCGGCCCGAGCCGGGACAGGGTTTCGAACACTGAAGCTTTCTTT
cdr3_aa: CASGPSRDRVSNTEAFF

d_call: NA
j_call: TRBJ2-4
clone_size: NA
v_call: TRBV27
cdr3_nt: TGTGCCAGCAGTCCGGACAGACACGCCAAAAACATTCAGTACTTC
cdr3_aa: CASSPDRHAKNIQYF

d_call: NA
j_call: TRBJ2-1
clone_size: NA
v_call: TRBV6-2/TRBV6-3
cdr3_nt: TGTGCCAGCAGTTACCACGGTGCGGTCTACAATGAGCAGTTCTTC
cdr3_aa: CASSYHGAVYNEQFF

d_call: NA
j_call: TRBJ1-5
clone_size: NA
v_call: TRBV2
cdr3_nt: TGTGCCAGCAGAGAACCAGGGCTTTATAGCAATCAGCCCCAGCATTTT
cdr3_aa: CASREPGLYSNQPQHF

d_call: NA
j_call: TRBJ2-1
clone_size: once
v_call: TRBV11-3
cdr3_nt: TGTGCCAGCAACCAAAGAAGGAGCTCCTACAATGAGCAGTTCTTC
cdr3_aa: CASNQRRSSYNEQFF

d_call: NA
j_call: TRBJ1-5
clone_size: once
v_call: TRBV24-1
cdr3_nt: TGTGCCACCAGTTCCGGGGATCAGCCCCAGCATTTT
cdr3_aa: CATSSGDQPQHF

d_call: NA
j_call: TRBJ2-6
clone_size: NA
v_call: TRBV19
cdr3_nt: TGTGCCAGTAGTAAGGACAGCCGAATCGTCCTGACTTTC
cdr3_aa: CASSKDSRIVLTF

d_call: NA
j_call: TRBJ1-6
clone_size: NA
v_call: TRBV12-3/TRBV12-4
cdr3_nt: TGTGCCAGCAGTCCCCTTGGGGGGTCACCCCTCCACTTT
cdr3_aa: CASSPLGGSPLHF

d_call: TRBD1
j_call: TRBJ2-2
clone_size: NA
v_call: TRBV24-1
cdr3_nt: TGTGCCACCAGTGGGGGACAGGGGATAAGGGCCGGGGAGCTGTTTTTT
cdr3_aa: CATSGGQGIRAGELFF

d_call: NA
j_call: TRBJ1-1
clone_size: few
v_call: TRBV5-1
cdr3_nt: TGCGCCAGCAGCCCGACAGTGGACACTGAAGCTTTCTTT
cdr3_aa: CASSPTVDTEAFF

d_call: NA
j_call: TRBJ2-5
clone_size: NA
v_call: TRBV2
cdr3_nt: TGTGCCAGCAGCCGGGACAACCAAGAGACCCAGTACTTC
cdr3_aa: CASSRDNQETQYF

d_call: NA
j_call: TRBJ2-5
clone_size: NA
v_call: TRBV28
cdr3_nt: TGTGCCAGCAGTTTTGGCTCCCTCCAAGAGACCCAGTACTTC
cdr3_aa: CASSFGSLQETQYF

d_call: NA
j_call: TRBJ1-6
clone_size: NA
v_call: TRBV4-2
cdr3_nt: TGTGCCAGCAGCCAAGGACCAGGAATACCGCTCCCCCTCCACTTT
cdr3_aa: CASSQGPGIPLPLHF

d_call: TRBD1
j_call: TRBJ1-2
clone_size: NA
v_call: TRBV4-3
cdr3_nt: TGCGCCAGCAGCCCCGGACAGGGGCGAGGAGATGGCTACACCTTC
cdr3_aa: CASSPGQGRGDGYTF

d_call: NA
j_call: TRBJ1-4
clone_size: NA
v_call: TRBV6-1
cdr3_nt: TGTGCCAGCAGATACCACAGGGTAGGGGAAAAACTGTTTTTT
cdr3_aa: CASRYHRVGEKLFF